Reported below is one T cell receptor beta chain. What it binds is not known. This sample stems from a study of cytomegalovirus exposure and HLA in healthy donors. Those who donated were healthy bone marrow donors. Each donor was nominally healthy when sampled (though unrecorded immune exposures were likely). Amplification used 60 Vbeta primers and 13 Jbeta primers. Only in-frame clones appear in the TCRdb table, and some are missing; sequencing was by immunoSEQ multiplex PCR. Counted here are 160,000 or so clones, around 80% occurring once; the ten biggest clones make up 3.5% to 5%. General study findings and limits: Segments of the TCR beta V type were, in most cases, productive about 90% or about 30% of the time in an earlier analysis.

V was clipped by 6 bases and J by 2 bases, with 11 bases between them. The CDR3 totals 13 residues. Germline lookup yields CDR1 SQVTM and CDR2 ANQGSEA. The clonotype was recovered from a man in his forties in good health and CMV-seronegative. The source material was PBMCs. The chain joins TRBV29-1 to TRBJ2-1, with D perhaps matching TRBD1 (5 bases). CDR3 DNA sequence: TGCAGCGTAGGACACCAACCCTACAATGAGCAGTTCTTC. It is translated as CSVGHQPYNEQFF.